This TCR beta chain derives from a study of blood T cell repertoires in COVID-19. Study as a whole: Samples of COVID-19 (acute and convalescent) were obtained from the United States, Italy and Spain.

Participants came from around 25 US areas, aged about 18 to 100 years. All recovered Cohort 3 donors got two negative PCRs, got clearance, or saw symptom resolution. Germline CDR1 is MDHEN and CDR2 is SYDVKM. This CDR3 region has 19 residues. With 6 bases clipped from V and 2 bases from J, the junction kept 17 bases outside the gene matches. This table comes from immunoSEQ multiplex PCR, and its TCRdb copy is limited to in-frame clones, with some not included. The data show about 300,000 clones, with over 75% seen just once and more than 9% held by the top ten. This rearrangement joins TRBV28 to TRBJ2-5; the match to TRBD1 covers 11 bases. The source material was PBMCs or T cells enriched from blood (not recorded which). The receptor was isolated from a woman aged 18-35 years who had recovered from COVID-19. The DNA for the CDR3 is TGTGCCAGCAGCTCCCCCCGGACAGGGGGCGTTTTAGGACAAGAGACCCAGTACTTC. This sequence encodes CASSSPRTGGVLGQETQYF.